A selection of T cell receptor beta chains follows, all from one sample in a study of OX40 agonist ivuxolimab in advanced cancers. The protocol was immunoSEQ multiplex PCR, while the TCRdb copy is restricted to in-frame clones and leaves out a portion. The data show about 80,000 clones, roughly 85% seen once. The source was CD4+ or CD8+ T cells sorted from blood, collected in a trial of the OX40 agonist ivuxolimab. The receptors here all came from an adult with an advanced solid tumor such as melanoma, head and neck, liver or kidney cancer. CDR3s include the opening cysteine and the closing phenylalanine or tryptophan. D genes are given only for firm matches. Size tells how often a clone was seen (once, few, many) or the class of an expanded clone, and some rows leave it out.

length: 15
J: TRBJ1-3
V: TRBV4-2
size: -
D: -
DNA: TGTGCCAGCAGCCAAGACAGGGCTGGCGGAAACACCATATATTTT
CDR3: CASSQDRAGGNTIYF

length: 18
J: TRBJ2-7
V: TRBV7-8
size: -
D: TRBD2
DNA: TGTGCCAGCAGCCTAAATCTTGGTCTAGCGGGGGACTCCTACGAGCAGTACTTC
CDR3: CASSLNLGLAGDSYEQYF

length: 16
J: TRBJ2-3
V: TRBV6-5
size: -
D: TRBD2
DNA: TGTGCCAGCAGTTTACACCCGGCTAGCGGGGGGGCTACGCAGTATTTT
CDR3: CASSLHPASGGATQYF

length: 16
J: TRBJ1-3
V: TRBV19
size: -
D: -
DNA: TGTGCCAGTAGTAAGATGGACACCTACTCTGGAAACACCATATATTTT
CDR3: CASSKMDTYSGNTIYF

length: 14
J: TRBJ1-2
V: TRBV6-5
size: -
D: -
DNA: TGTGCCAGCAGTGGCAACGACCGAGGCTATGGCTACACCTTC
CDR3: CASSGNDRGYGYTF

length: 15
J: TRBJ2-1
V: TRBV5-1
size: -
D: TRBD2
DNA: TGCGCCAGCAGCTTGGCGGCGGGGGGGGTAGGTGAGCAGTTCTTC
CDR3: CASSLAAGGVGEQFF

length: 15
J: TRBJ1-1
V: TRBV4-1
size: few
D: TRBD1
DNA: TGCGCCAGCAGCCCTTGGGACAGATTGAACACTGAAGCTTTCTTT
CDR3: CASSPWDRLNTEAFF

length: 15
J: TRBJ1-2
V: TRBV19
size: once
D: -
DNA: TGTGCCAGTAAGTCACAGGGTTGGAGTGGCTATGGCTACACCTTC
CDR3: CASKSQGWSGYGYTF

length: 16
J: TRBJ1-2
V: TRBV29-1
size: -
D: TRBD1
DNA: TGCAGCGTTGAATCCGGGACAGGCCGCGCCAGATATGGCTACACCTTC
CDR3: CSVESGTGRARYGYTF

length: 14
J: TRBJ1-2
V: TRBV6-5
size: few
D: TRBD1
DNA: TGTGCCAGCAGAAGACAGGGGGGTCTCTATGGCTACACCTTC
CDR3: CASRRQGGLYGYTF

length: 16
J: TRBJ1-5
V: TRBV7-2
size: -
D: TRBD1
DNA: TGTGCCAGCAGCTCCGGACAGGGGAGGAAGAATCAGCCCCAGCATTTT
CDR3: CASSSGQGRKNQPQHF

length: 13
J: TRBJ2-5
V: TRBV2
size: -
D: -
DNA: TGTGCCAGCAGTGGGGAAGGACTTGGGACCCAGTACTTC
CDR3: CASSGEGLGTQYF

length: 14
J: TRBJ1-4
V: TRBV4-3
size: -
D: TRBD1
DNA: TGCGCCAGCAGCCGTTCCGGGACAGACCCTTTACTGTTTTTT
CDR3: CASSRSGTDPLLFF

length: 14
J: TRBJ2-1
V: TRBV28
size: -
D: TRBD2
DNA: TGTGCCAGCTGGTCAGCGGGGCCCCACAATGAGCAGTTCTTC
CDR3: CASWSAGPHNEQFF

length: 16
J: TRBJ2-1
V: TRBV7-3
size: -
D: TRBD2
DNA: TGTGCCAGCAGCTTTAACGCGCTAGCGGGGAGGAATGAGCAGTTCTTC
CDR3: CASSFNALAGRNEQFF

length: 11
J: TRBJ2-5
V: TRBV11-2
size: once
D: -
DNA: TGTGCCAGCAGCTTAGCAGAGACCCAGTACTTC
CDR3: CASSLAETQYF

length: 15
J: TRBJ1-2
V: TRBV5-4
size: -
D: TRBD1
DNA: TGTGCCAGCAGCTCACAACGCACAGGGGTAGGTGGCTACACCTTC
CDR3: CASSSQRTGVGGYTF

length: 18
J: TRBJ2-5
V: TRBV21-1
size: -
D: -
DNA: TGTGCCAGCAAAAACCCCGGGACTAGCGGGAGGGAACAAGAGACCCAGTACTTC
CDR3: CASKNPGTSGREQETQYF

length: 14
J: TRBJ1-1
V: TRBV2
size: -
D: TRBD1
DNA: TGTGCCAGCATCAGACAGGGGGGGTTTGGTGAAGCTTTCTTT
CDR3: CASIRQGGFGEAFF

length: 19
J: TRBJ2-4
V: TRBV19
size: -
D: -
DNA: TGTGCCAGTAGTACGGCGGGGTTTGGAGCACCAATAGCCAAAAACATTCAGTACTTC
CDR3: CASSTAGFGAPIAKNIQYF

length: 17
J: TRBJ1-4
V: TRBV5-1
size: -
D: TRBD1
DNA: TGCGCCAGCACTCAGAGGCCAGGGGGGGAAACTAATGAAAAACTGTTTTTT
CDR3: CASTQRPGGETNEKLFF

length: 16
J: TRBJ2-5
V: TRBV7-9
size: -
D: TRBD1
DNA: TGTGCCAGCAGCTTAGCGCCACAGGGGGTTCGAGAGACCCAGTACTTC
CDR3: CASSLAPQGVRETQYF

length: 12
J: TRBJ1-3
V: TRBV6-1
size: -
D: -
DNA: TGTGCCAGCAGTGAAGCTGGAAACACCATATATTTT
CDR3: CASSEAGNTIYF

length: 14
J: TRBJ1-1
V: TRBV6-6
size: once
D: -
DNA: TGTGCCAGCAGTTACGGGGATCCCGGCACTGAAGCTTTCTTT
CDR3: CASSYGDPGTEAFF

length: 17
J: TRBJ1-1
V: TRBV27
size: -
D: -
DNA: TGTGCCAGCAGTTTATGGGCCCTTGGGACGGCGAACACTGAAGCTTTCTTT
CDR3: CASSLWALGTANTEAFF

length: 15
J: TRBJ1-4
V: TRBV6-5
size: -
D: -
DNA: TGTGCCAGCAGTTACTCAGGAAGAACTAATGAAAAACTGTTTTTT
CDR3: CASSYSGRTNEKLFF

length: 13
J: TRBJ1-1
V: TRBV27
size: once
D: -
DNA: TGTGCCAGCAGTTTATCTGGGGGAACTGAAGCTTTCTTT
CDR3: CASSLSGGTEAFF

length: 17
J: TRBJ2-7
V: TRBV7-2
size: -
D: TRBD1
DNA: TGTGCCAGCAGCTTAACCCCCGGGACAGGGGGCCAGAACGAGCAGTACTTC
CDR3: CASSLTPGTGGQNEQYF

length: 14
J: TRBJ2-7
V: TRBV5-4
size: -
D: TRBD2
DNA: TGTGCCAGCAGCCCGAAGAGGACTAGTTGGAGTAAGTACTTC
CDR3: CASSPKRTSWSKYF

length: 13
J: TRBJ1-1
V: TRBV5-1
size: few
D: -
DNA: TGCGCCAGCAGCGGGACCAATAAACTTGCCGCTTTCTTT
CDR3: CASSGTNKLAAFF

length: 12
J: TRBJ1-4
V: TRBV7-2
size: -
D: -
DNA: TGTGCCAGCAGCCCGTATGGTGAAAAACTGTTTTTT
CDR3: CASSPYGEKLFF

length: 11
J: TRBJ2-1
V: TRBV28
size: -
D: -
DNA: TGTGCCAGCAGTGGTAGTGATGAGCAGTTCTTC
CDR3: CASSGSDEQFF

length: 15
J: TRBJ2-2
V: TRBV7-6
size: -
D: TRBD1
DNA: TGTGCCAGCAGCTACAGGGACAGCGTTACCGGGGAGCTGTTTTTT
CDR3: CASSYRDSVTGELFF

length: 13
J: TRBJ1-5
V: TRBV7-2
size: -
D: -
DNA: TGTGCCAGCAGCCAGTCAGGCAATCAGCCCCAGCATTTT
CDR3: CASSQSGNQPQHF

length: 14
J: TRBJ2-1
V: TRBV7-2
size: -
D: TRBD2
DNA: TGTGCCAGCAGCTTAGCGTATCTAGCGGGGGAGCAGTTCTTC
CDR3: CASSLAYLAGEQFF

length: 15
J: TRBJ2-5
V: TRBV19
size: -
D: TRBD2
DNA: TGTGCCAGTAGCTCCGGGACTAGCGAGGCAGAGACCCAGTACTTC
CDR3: CASSSGTSEAETQYF

length: 15
J: TRBJ2-3
V: TRBV7-3
size: -
D: TRBD2
DNA: TGTGCCAGCAGCTTCCAGACTAGCGGCACAGATACGCAGTATTTT
CDR3: CASSFQTSGTDTQYF

length: 15
J: TRBJ1-4
V: TRBV7-9
size: -
D: -
DNA: TGTGCCAGCAGCCGAGCGGGGGGTTTTAATGAAAAACTGTTTTTT
CDR3: CASSRAGGFNEKLFF

length: 16
J: TRBJ1-5
V: TRBV27
size: -
D: -
DNA: TGTGCCAGCAGTTTATCTACAACAGGGCCCCATCAGCCCCAGCATTTT
CDR3: CASSLSTTGPHQPQHF

length: 15
J: TRBJ1-3
V: TRBV7-2
size: once
D: -
DNA: TGTGCCAGCAGCAAGGACAGTCACTCTGGAAACACCATATATTTT
CDR3: CASSKDSHSGNTIYF

length: 13
J: TRBJ2-3
V: TRBV7-2
size: -
D: -
DNA: TGTGCCAGCAGCACGCCTAGCACAGATACGCAGTATTTT
CDR3: CASSTPSTDTQYF

length: 13
J: TRBJ1-2
V: TRBV5-1
size: -
D: TRBD1
DNA: TGCGCCAGCAGCGAAACAGGGGGTCATGGCTACACCTTC
CDR3: CASSETGGHGYTF

length: 15
J: TRBJ1-5
V: TRBV7-8
size: -
D: -
DNA: TGTGCCAGCAGAGAAGTTAGTTGGGGGAATCAGCCCCAGCATTTT
CDR3: CASREVSWGNQPQHF

length: 13
J: TRBJ2-3
V: TRBV18
size: -
D: TRBD1
DNA: TGTGCCAGCTCACTCGACAGGGCAGATACGCAGTATTTT
CDR3: CASSLDRADTQYF

length: 13
J: TRBJ1-2
V: TRBV10-1
size: once
D: TRBD1
DNA: TGCGCCAGCAGTGCTAGACAGGGAAGTGGCTACACCTTC
CDR3: CASSARQGSGYTF

length: 18
J: TRBJ2-3
V: TRBV5-1
size: few
D: TRBD2
DNA: TGCGCCAGCAGCTTTGCTAGCGGGGGGGCCTCTGGCACAGATACGCAGTATTTT
CDR3: CASSFASGGASGTDTQYF

length: 13
J: TRBJ2-5
V: TRBV7-3
size: -
D: -
DNA: TGTGCCAGCAGCTTACTACAGGAGGGGACCCAGTACTTC
CDR3: CASSLLQEGTQYF

length: 13
J: TRBJ1-2
V: TRBV27
size: -
D: TRBD1
DNA: TGTGCCAGCAGTTTACGACAGGGCTATGGCTACACCTTC
CDR3: CASSLRQGYGYTF

length: 16
J: TRBJ2-2
V: TRBV28
size: -
D: TRBD1
DNA: TGTGCCAGCAGTTTATGGGGGGACAGCACTGTGAAGGAGCTGTTTTTT
CDR3: CASSLWGDSTVKELFF

length: 16
J: TRBJ2-7
V: TRBV6-5
size: once
D: -
DNA: TGTGCCAGCAGTTCCCTGAGGAGTTCTATTTCCTACGAGCAGTACTTC
CDR3: CASSSLRSSISYEQYF

length: 13
J: TRBJ1-1
V: TRBV27
size: few
D: -
DNA: TGTGCCAGCCGGGCCTTGGTTGGTACTGAAGCTTTCTTT
CDR3: CASRALVGTEAFF

length: 13
J: TRBJ1-1
V: TRBV19
size: -
D: -
DNA: TGTGCCAGTATTCAACCTCCGGGGTCTGAAGCTTTCTTT
CDR3: CASIQPPGSEAFF

length: 15
J: TRBJ2-7
V: TRBV4-3
size: -
D: TRBD2
DNA: TGCGCCAGCAGCCTAACTAGCGGGAGGGACGACGAGCAGTACTTC
CDR3: CASSLTSGRDDEQYF